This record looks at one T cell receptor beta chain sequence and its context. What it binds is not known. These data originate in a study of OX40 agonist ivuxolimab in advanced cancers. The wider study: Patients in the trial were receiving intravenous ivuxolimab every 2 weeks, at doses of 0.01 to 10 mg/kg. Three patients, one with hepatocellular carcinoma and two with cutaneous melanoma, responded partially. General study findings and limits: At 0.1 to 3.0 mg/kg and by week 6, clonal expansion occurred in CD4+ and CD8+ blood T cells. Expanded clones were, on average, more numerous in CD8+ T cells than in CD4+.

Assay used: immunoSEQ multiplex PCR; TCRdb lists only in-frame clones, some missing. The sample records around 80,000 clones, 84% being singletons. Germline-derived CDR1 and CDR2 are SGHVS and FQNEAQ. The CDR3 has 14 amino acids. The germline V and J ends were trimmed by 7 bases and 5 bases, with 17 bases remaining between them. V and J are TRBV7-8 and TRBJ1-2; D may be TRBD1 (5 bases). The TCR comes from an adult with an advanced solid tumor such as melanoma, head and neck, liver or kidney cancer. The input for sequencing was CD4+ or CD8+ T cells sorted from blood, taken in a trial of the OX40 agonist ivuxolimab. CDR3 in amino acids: CASTVVGGVYGYTF. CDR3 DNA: TGTGCCAGCACCGTCGTGGGGGGTGTGTATGGCTACACCTTC. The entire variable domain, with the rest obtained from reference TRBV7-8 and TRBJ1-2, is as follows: GAGVSQSPRYKVAKRGQDVALRCDPISGHVSLFWYQQALGQGPEFLTYFQNEAQLDKSGLPSDRFFAERPEGSVSTLKIQRTQQEDSAVYLCASTVVGGVYGYTFGSGTRLTVV.